This record concerns one T cell receptor beta chain sequence. Seattle-derived patients entered the study during active infection and were followed longitudinally. Assay used: immunoSEQ multiplex PCR; TCRdb lists only in-frame clones, some missing. The sample holds about 210,000 clones, about 82% seen once. Germline V CDR1 and CDR2: LNHDA, SQIVND (reference sequence). This CDR3 has 14 residues. The V and J ends lost 7 bases and 2 bases, in that order; junction bases with no gene match: 6. The record originates from a study of blood T cell repertoires in COVID-19. V and J are TRBV19 and TRBJ2-7; 9 nucleotides agree with TRBD2. The sequenced sample consisted of peripheral blood. The clonotype was recovered from a woman in her 70s with COVID-19, enrolled during active disease. The CDR3 DNA reads TGTGCCAGTACCCCGACTAGCGGACCCTACGAGCAGTACTTC. Translating gives CASTPTSGPYEQYF.